The table lists the clone carrying this T cell receptor beta chain with a few counts. Its antigen is undetermined. The CDR3 is 15 amino acids. J gave up 4 bases and V 4 bases, and 9 bases lay outside the gene matches. Germline lookup yields CDR1 SGHDT and CDR2 YYEEEE. Profiling relied on immunoSEQ multiplex PCR, and the TCRdb table lists in-frame clones only, not all of them. The sample has 13,000 to 15,000 clones, about 63% seen once; the top ten hold 15% to 17%. The data are from a study of CD4+ T cells in melanoma. The study, taken as a whole, reports: Reportedly, melanoma neoantigen-specific CD4+ T cells showed varied differentiation states.

The chain uses TRBV5-6 and TRBJ1-2; 8 positions match TRBD1. This TCR was recovered from a human donor with melanoma. What was sequenced was cells from a culture (not recorded whether cultured in vitro). The CDR3 loop is CASSDRGKAGYGYTF. CDR3 nucleotide sequence: TGTGCCAGCAGCGACAGGGGTAAGGCGGGCTATGGCTACACCTTC.